This TCR beta chain is drawn from a study of somatic mutations in cytotoxic T cells in rheumatoid arthritis. This clone was seen just once. The antigen is unknown. Study conclusions and caveats: No age-related increase in CD8+ clonality was seen in healthy controls, but one was seen in rheumatoid arthritis patients.

After CD4+ and CD8+ cells were isolated by positive magnetic bead selection, their purity was checked by flow cytometry. The CDR3 is 16 residues long. After removal of 3 bases from V and 10 bases from J, the junction contained 9 bases not matched to a gene. Germline V lookup: CDR1 MNHNS, CDR2 SASEGT. Per the original methods: Patient CD8+ clones bigger than 1% seldom lined up with published virus-specific TCRB sequences. The data were produced by immunoSEQ multiplex PCR, yet TCRdb's version contains in-frame clones alone and is incomplete. D and trimming come from the DNA, and the V and J calls and clone size come from that table. The table includes approximately 18,000 clones, about three quarters detected once.

The TCR was taken from an adult with rheumatoid arthritis. Sequencing was performed on CD8+ T cells sorted from blood. The chain uses TRBV6-1 and TRBJ1-6; the match to TRBD1 covers 10 bases. DNA for the CDR3: TGTGCCAGCAGTGACCGACAGGGGGCTGGTAGGTCACCCCTCCACTTT. This gives the protein CASSDRQGAGRSPLHF.